Described below is a single TCR beta chain sequence and its context. Antigen unknown. The sample originates from a study of CD8 T cells in Susac syndrome. General study points: The study conceded that its TCR sequencing and HLA analysis involved relatively few individuals.

A quantity of about 0.45 to 1 ug RNA underwent reverse transcription using random hexamers. Amplification of TCR beta CDR3 spanned 54 Vbeta and 13 Jbeta via immunoSEQ multiplex PCR. TCRdb itself ran the immunoSEQ multiplex PCR reads through MiXCR, one entry per CDR3 protein. The sample consists of about 150,000 distinct CDR3 sequences, 94% of them appearing once. The sequenced target, TCR beta, came from blood CD8+ and CD4+ T cells. In the multiple sclerosis control group, patients were treatment-naive and had stable or active relapsing-remitting disease. This CDR3 is built from 15 residues. The ends lost 6 bases at V and 1 base at J; junction bases unmatched: 6. In germline, CDR1 is MNHEY, CDR2 SMNVEV (reference sequence).

This sequence originates from a human donor with multiple sclerosis. The sample was CD8+ T cells from PBMCs. This rearrangement joins TRBV27 to TRBJ2-3; 8 nucleotides match TRBD2. The CDR3 here is CASSPGGRGTDTQYF. The CDR3 DNA sequence: TGTGCCAGCAGCCCGGGGGGGCGGGGCACAGATACGCAGTATTTT.